The 13 T cell receptor beta chains below all came from one sample that was sequenced in a study of T cell repertoires in cytomegalovirus infection. Using its own MiXCR run on the reads, TCRdb lists one record per CDR3 protein. The table has some 920,000 distinct CDR3 sequences, around a third seen once. No antigens are known for them. This specimen consisted of cultured CD8+ T cells from PBMCs, obtained from culture after CMV antigen stimulation. These receptors were taken from a human donor in good health (CMV status not recorded). Some clones in this sample may be carry-over from other donors' samples.

The chain has TRBV6-6 and TRBJ2-1; TRBD2 matches 8 bases. The CDR3 runs to 16 residues. Germline CDR1 reads MNHNY; CDR2 reads SVGAGI (reference sequence). Trimming removed 0 bases from V and 8 bases from J; junction bases left unmatched: 9. CDR3 DNA: TGTGCCAGCAGTTACTCGACGACTAGCGTGGGCCATGAGCAGTTCTTC. It codes for CASSYSTTSVGHEQFF.

This clonotype was seen ten or more times. The chain carries TRBV25-1 and TRBJ2-1; no firm D call. Trimming removed 0 bases at V and 10 bases at J, with 13 bases between. Germline-derived CDR1 and CDR2 are MGHDK and SYGVNS. This CDR3 is 14 amino acids long. CDR3 protein: CASSEYTPFWEQFF. The CDR3 DNA reads as TGTGCCAGCAGTGAATATACCCCGTTTTGGGAGCAGTTCTTC.

In its sample, this clonotype was seen a few times. This rearrangement joins TRBV7-9 to TRBJ2-2, with unresolved D. Germline CDR1 reads SEHNR; CDR2 reads FQNEAQ (reference sequence). The CDR3 length is 12 residues. Deletions cut 1 base from V and 9 bases from J, with 6 bases between. CDR3 sequence reads: CASSLEQWELFF. The CDR3 nucleotides read TGTGCCAGCAGCTTAGAACAGTGGGAGCTGTTTTTT.

A few counts support this clonotype. This chain links TRBV12-5 with TRBJ2-1; TRBD1 might be the D (5 bases). Germline CDR1 is LGHNT and CDR2 is FRNRAP. This CDR3 is 11 amino acids long. The CDR3 DNA reads TGTGCCTCCTGGGGCGACAATGAGCAGTTCTTC. This translates into CASWGDNEQFF.

On this clonotype: The junction differs from germline at one of its ends, possibly a read error. The J gene is TRBJ2-5, the V gene TRBV7-6; D remains ambiguous. This CDR3 is 15 amino acids long. Germline CDR1 and CDR2: SGHVS and FNYEAQ. CDR3 region: CASSLEARIEETQYF. In nucleotides, the CDR3 is TGTGCTAGCAGCTTAGAAGCTCGCATTGAAGAGACCCAGTACTTC.

This rearrangement joins TRBV14 to TRBJ2-5; the D is unclear. The CDR3 contains 13 residues. Deletions cut 4 bases from V and 5 bases from J, with 11 bases between. CDR1 and CDR2 from the germline V gene are SGHDN and FVKESK. The CDR3 is CASSRASWETQYF. CDR3 in DNA: TGTGCCAGCAGCCGGGCCTCGTGGGAGACCCAGTACTTC.

This chain links TRBV13 with TRBJ2-5; 12 bases match TRBD2. Germline lookup yields CDR1 PRHDT and CDR2 FYEKMQ (reference sequence). Unmatched junction bases numbered 5, after V lost 3 bases and J lost 0 bases. The CDR3 sequence is 17 residues long. DNA for the CDR3: TGTGCCAGCAGCTTGCTAGCGGGGGGGTCAAACCAAGAGACCCAGTACTTC. This sequence encodes CASSLLAGGSNQETQYF.

The V and J genes are TRBV4-1 and TRBJ2-5; 7 nucleotides align to TRBD1. Per germline, CDR1 MGHRA and CDR2 YSYEKL. V was pared by 4 bases and J by 5 bases, with 10 bases of the junction left unmatched. CDR3 size: 15 residues. CDR3 sequence reads: CASSRNRGASETQYF. DNA of the CDR3: TGCGCCAGCAGCCGGAACAGGGGCGCGAGTGAGACCCAGTACTTC.

This clonotype appeared a few times. The CDR3 reads CASSFRGWGTGELFF. CDR3 DNA: TGTGCCAGCAGCTTTCGGGGTTGGGGCACCGGGGAGCTGTTTTTT. The V gene is TRBV5-6, the J gene TRBJ2-2; tentatively, D is TRBD2 (5 bases). There are 15 residues in the CDR3. Trimming cost V 2 bases and J 4 bases, with 12 bases left between them. Germline CDR1 is SGHDT and CDR2 is YYEEEE.

The CDR3, as DNA: TGTGCCAGCAGTTTATGGGGGACAGGGGCTGGGAATGAGCAGTTCTTC. This sequence encodes CASSLWGTGAGNEQFF. The chain carries TRBV28 and TRBJ2-1; 10 positions agree with TRBD1. The germline V gene has CDR1 MDHEN and CDR2 SYDVKM. The J segment lost 7 bases and the V segment lost 0 bases, leaving 6 bases of the junction unmatched. This CDR3 contains 16 residues. The whole variable domain, remainder taken from reference TRBV28 and TRBJ2-1, is DVKVTQSSRYLVKRTGEKVFLECVQDMDHENMFWYRQDPGLGLRLIYFSYDVKMKEKGDIPEGYSVSREKKERFSLILESASTNQTSMYLCASSLWGTGAGNEQFFGPGTRLTVL.

The genes are TRBV20-1 and TRBJ1-1; D remains ambiguous. The CDR3 sequence is 15 residues long. V shed 0 bases and J shed 0 bases, with 11 bases lying between them. Germline V CDR1 and CDR2: DFQATT, SNEGSKA (reference sequence). The CDR3 nucleotides read TGCAGTGCTAGAGATTGGCCAGGAATGAACACTGAAGCTTTCTTT. It translates to CSARDWPGMNTEAFF.

This clonotype came up once. Being one base from a much bigger clone, this may be a read error. The chain carries TRBV7-8 and TRBJ1-5; D perhaps matches TRBD1 (6 bases). Germline CDR1 SGHVS, CDR2 FQNEAQ. The CDR3 length is 15 residues. The CDR3 nucleotides read TGTGTCAGCAGCCCTGAGGACAGAACCAATCAGCCCCAGCATTTT. Translated: CVSSPEDRTNQPQHF.

This clonotype came up a few times. The rearrangement uses TRBV4-2 and TRBJ2-3, with TRBD2 matching over 10 bases. The CDR3 is 14 amino acids. Trimming at V came to 5 bases and at J to 5 bases, leaving 4 bases not matched to a gene. Per germline, CDR1 LGHNA and CDR2 YNFKEQ. CDR3 region: CASSSGGARDTQYF. The CDR3 bases are TGTGCCAGCAGCAGCGGGGGGGCTAGAGATACGCAGTATTTT.